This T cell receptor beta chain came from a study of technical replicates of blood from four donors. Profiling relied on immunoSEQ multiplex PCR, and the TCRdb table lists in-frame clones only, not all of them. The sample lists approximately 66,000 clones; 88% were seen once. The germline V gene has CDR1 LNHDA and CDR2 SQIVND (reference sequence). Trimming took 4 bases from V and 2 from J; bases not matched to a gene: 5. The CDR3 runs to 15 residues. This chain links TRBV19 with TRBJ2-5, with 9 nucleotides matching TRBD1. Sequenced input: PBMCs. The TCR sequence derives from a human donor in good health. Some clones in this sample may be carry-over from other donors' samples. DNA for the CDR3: TGTGCCAGTAGTACGGGACAGGGACTACAAGAGACCCAGTACTTC. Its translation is CASSTGQGLQETQYF.